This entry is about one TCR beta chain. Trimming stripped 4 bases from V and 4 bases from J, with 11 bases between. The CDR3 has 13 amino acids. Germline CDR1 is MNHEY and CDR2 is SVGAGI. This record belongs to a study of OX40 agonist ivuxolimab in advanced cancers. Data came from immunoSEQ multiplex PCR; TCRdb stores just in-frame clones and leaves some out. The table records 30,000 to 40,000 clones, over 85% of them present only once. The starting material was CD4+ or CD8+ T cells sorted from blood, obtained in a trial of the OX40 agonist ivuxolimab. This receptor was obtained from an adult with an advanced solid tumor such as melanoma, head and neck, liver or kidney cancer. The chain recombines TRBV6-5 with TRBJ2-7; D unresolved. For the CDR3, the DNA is TGTGCCAGCAGTTTTGGACCGCTTTACGAGCAGTACTTC. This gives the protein CASSFGPLYEQYF.